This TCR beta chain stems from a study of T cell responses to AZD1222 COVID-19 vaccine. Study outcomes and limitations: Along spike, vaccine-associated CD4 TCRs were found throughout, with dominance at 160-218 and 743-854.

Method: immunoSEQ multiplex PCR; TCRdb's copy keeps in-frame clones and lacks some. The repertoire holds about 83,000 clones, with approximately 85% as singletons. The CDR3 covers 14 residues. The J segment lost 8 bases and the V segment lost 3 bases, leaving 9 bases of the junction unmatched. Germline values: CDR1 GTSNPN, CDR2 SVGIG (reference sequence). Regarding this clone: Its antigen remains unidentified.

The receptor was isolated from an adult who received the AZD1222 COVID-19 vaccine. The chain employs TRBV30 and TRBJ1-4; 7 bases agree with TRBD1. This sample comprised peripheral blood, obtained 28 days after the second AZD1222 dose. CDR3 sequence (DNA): TGTGCCTGGAGAAGGACAGGTCGAAGGGAAAAACTGTTTTTT. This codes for CAWRRTGRREKLFF.